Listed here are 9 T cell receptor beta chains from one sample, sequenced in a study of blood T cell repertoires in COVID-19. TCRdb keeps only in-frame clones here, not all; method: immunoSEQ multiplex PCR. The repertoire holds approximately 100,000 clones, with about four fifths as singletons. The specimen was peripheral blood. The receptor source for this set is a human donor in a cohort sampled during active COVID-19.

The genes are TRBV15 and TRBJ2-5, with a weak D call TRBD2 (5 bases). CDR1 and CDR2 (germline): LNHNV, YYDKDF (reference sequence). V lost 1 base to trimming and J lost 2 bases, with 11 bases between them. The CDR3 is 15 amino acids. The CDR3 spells CATSRGLGGQETQYF. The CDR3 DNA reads TGTGCCACCAGCAGAGGCCTCGGAGGACAAGAGACCCAGTACTTC.

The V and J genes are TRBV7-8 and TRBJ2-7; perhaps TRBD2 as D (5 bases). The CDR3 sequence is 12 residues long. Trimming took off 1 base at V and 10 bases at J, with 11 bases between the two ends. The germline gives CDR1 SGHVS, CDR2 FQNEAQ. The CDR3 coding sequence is TGTGCCAGCAGCTTAGTGTGGGAGAATCAGTACTTC. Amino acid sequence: CASSLVWENQYF.

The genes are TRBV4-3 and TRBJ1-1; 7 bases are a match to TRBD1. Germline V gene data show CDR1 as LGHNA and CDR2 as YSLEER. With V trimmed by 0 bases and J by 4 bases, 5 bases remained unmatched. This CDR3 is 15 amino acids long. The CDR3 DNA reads TGCGCCAGCAGCCAAGATCGTCAGGGGGGCACTGAAGCTTTCTTT. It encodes CASSQDRQGGTEAFF.

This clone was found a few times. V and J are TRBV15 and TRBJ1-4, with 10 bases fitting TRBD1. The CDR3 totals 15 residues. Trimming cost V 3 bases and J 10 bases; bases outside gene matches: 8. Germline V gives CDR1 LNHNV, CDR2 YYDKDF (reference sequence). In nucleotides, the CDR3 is TGTGCCACCAGCAGCTCCGGGACAGGGGTTGCAAAACTGTTTTTT. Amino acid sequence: CATSSSGTGVAKLFF. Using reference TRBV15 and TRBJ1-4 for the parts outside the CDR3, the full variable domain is DAMVIQNPRYQVTQFGKPVTLSCSQTLNHNVMYWYQQKSSQAPKLLFHYYDKDFNNEADTPDNFQSRRPNTSFCFLDIRSPGLGDTAMYLCATSSSGTGVAKLFFGSGTQLSVL.

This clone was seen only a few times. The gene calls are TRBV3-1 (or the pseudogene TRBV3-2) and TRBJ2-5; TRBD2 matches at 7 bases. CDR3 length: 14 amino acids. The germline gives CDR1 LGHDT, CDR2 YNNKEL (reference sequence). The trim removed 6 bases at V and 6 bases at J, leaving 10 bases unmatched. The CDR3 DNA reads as TGTGCCAGCAGATCTACTAGCGCTCGACAGACCCAGTACTTC. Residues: CASRSTSARQTQYF.

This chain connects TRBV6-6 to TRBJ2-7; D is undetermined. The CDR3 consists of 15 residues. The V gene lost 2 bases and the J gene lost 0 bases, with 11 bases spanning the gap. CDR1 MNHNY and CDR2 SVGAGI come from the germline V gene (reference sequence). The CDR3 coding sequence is TGTGCCAGCAGTTACACGGCACAGAGCTCCTACGAGCAGTACTTC. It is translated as CASSYTAQSSYEQYF.

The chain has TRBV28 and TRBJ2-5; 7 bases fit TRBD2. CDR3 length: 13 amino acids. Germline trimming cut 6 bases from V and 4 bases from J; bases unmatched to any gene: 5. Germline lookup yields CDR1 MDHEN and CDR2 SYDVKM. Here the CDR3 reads CASRPLAIETQYF. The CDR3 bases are TGTGCCAGCAGACCACTAGCGATAGAGACCCAGTACTTC.

This chain's CDR3 is CASSPWQGNQPQHF. The CDR3 nucleotides are TGTGCCAGCAGTCCTTGGCAGGGGAATCAGCCCCAGCATTTT. The chain employs TRBV27 and TRBJ1-5, with D possibly matching TRBD1 (6 bases). Germline V gene data show CDR1 as MNHEY and CDR2 as SMNVEV (reference sequence). The ends were cut back, 5 bases at V and 4 bases at J, with 12 bases in the middle. The CDR3 consists of 14 residues.

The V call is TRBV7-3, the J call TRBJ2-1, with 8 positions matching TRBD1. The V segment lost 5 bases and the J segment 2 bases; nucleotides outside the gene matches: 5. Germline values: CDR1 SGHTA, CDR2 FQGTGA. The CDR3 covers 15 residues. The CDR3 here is CASSRTQGAYNEQFF. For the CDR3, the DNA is TGTGCCAGCAGCCGAACACAGGGGGCCTACAATGAGCAGTTCTTC.